The present TCR beta chain was sequenced within a study of blood T cell repertoires in COVID-19. Overall study: Whether acute or convalescent, the COVID-19 samples came from the United States, Italy and Spain.

The repertoire was sequenced with immunoSEQ multiplex PCR; TCRdb's copy has only in-frame clones and lacks some. The table shows 70,000 or so clones, with more than 75% occurring only once. Sequenced: peripheral blood. The TCR was taken from a human donor in a cohort sampled during active COVID-19.

This CDR3 is CASRSDRGDYTF. In nucleotides, the CDR3 is TGTGCCAGCAGGTCCGATCGGGGGGACTACACCTTC. This chain uses TRBV12-3 or TRBV12-4 with TRBJ1-2; D might be TRBD1 (5 bases). The V gene lost 6 bases and the J gene lost 10 bases, with 15 bases spanning the gap. The CDR3 contains 12 residues.